A single sample gave rise to the 32 T cell receptor beta chains below, sequenced in a study of a mutant IDH1 vaccine in newly diagnosed glioma (dated by TCRdb to about 2021). The method was the immunoSEQ multiplex PCR assay. Here the immuneACCESS table is served through TCRdb, limited to in-frame sequences with V and J called. Missing clones are a known gap in these copies; in checked studies unresolved V genes cover under half, and the rest lacks a known reason. The table for this sample lists roughly 11,000 clones; roughly 87% of them were counted only once. The top ten hold around 6.1% of the sample. The intended sense of this specimen's time point label: week 5, during vaccination. Each vaccine dose, consisting of 300 ug of a 20-mer mutant IDH1 peptide in Montanide, was administered subcutaneously with topical imiquimod. Which antigens these TCRs recognize remains unknown. The material was PBMCs, obtained from a glioma patient whose treatment included an IDH1 peptide vaccine. Receptor source: a middle-aged woman with glioma. Some clones in this sample may be carry-over from other donors' samples.

The gene calls are TRBV12-5 and TRBJ1-1; the D gene is possibly TRBD1 (5 bases). V shed 5 bases and J shed 8 bases, with 15 bases lying between them. Germline V gene lookup returns CDR1 LGHNT and CDR2 FRNRAP. The CDR3 sequence is 13 residues long. The CDR3: CASGVRVAEEAFF. CDR3 DNA sequence: TGTGCTAGTGGTGTCAGGGTCGCCGAGGAAGCTTTCTTT.

The count of this clone is one. This chain joins TRBV2 and TRBJ1-2; 9 nucleotides agree with TRBD1. CDR1 and CDR2 (germline): SNHLY, FYNNEI. Losses at the gene ends were 6 bases for V and 3 bases for J; bases not matched to a gene: 20. This CDR3 has 19 residues. The DNA of the CDR3 is TGTGCCAGCAGCCATAAACTTGCGGGACAGGGTTTGGTGGACTATGGCTACACCTTC. Translated: CASSHKLAGQGLVDYGYTF.

The chain employs TRBV5-4 and TRBJ2-3; a possible D gene is TRBD2 (5 bases). The CDR3 has 14 residues. The germline CDR1 and CDR2 sequences are SGHNT and YYREEE (reference sequence). V lost 4 bases and J 4 bases, leaving 13 bases between the germline ends. For the CDR3, the DNA is TGTGCCAGCAGCCCCCAGCCGGAGGCAGATACGCAGTATTTT. Protein: CASSPQPEADTQYF.

The chain combines TRBV7-9 with TRBJ1-2; 8 bases align to TRBD1. There are 14 residues in the CDR3. V lost 5 bases and J lost 8; bases outside the gene matches: 10. CDR1 and CDR2 (germline): SEHNR, FQNEAQ (reference sequence). The CDR3 DNA sequence: TGTGCCAGCAGCCCAACCAGGGGGCTAGGGGGCTACACCTTC. It encodes CASSPTRGLGGYTF.

The chain couples TRBV28 to TRBJ2-7; the D is unclear. V was pared by 6 bases and J by 4 bases, with 7 bases between. The CDR3 is 11 residues long. CDR1 and CDR2 (germline): MDHEN, SYDVKM. The CDR3 here is CASSTEYEQYF. CDR3 coding DNA: TGTGCCAGCAGCACAGAGTACGAGCAGTACTTC.

The V gene is TRBV14, the J gene TRBJ2-7; no reliable D call. The CDR3 covers 15 residues. V lost 1 base to trimming and J lost 5 bases, with 15 bases between them. Germline CDR1 is SGHDN and CDR2 is FVKESK. CDR3 sequence (DNA): TGTGCCAGCAGCCAAGTAATTAGGAGTCGTGACGAGCAGTACTTC. Translating gives CASSQVIRSRDEQYF.

The chain couples TRBV6-1 to TRBJ2-1; D is tentatively TRBD1 or TRBD2 (7 bases each). V lost 2 bases, J lost 3 bases, and 11 bases lay in between. The CDR3 extends over 15 amino acids. CDR1 is MNHNS and CDR2 is SASEGT in the germline V gene. In DNA, the CDR3 is TGTGCCAGCAGTGAACAGGGGGGGTTCTACAATGAGCAGTTCTTC. Protein: CASSEQGGFYNEQFF.

V gene TRBV15 combines with J gene TRBJ1-2; the D is unclear. Per the germline V gene, CDR1 is LNHNV and CDR2 is YYDKDF (reference sequence). CDR3 size: 16 residues. V dropped 0 bases and J dropped 7 bases, with 18 bases sitting between them. The CDR3 sequence: CATSRDPGRTGGGYTF. The CDR3 DNA reads as TGTGCCACCAGCAGAGACCCGGGGAGGACGGGAGGTGGCTACACCTTC.

The rearrangement links TRBV7-9 to TRBJ2-1; TRBD2 matches 9 bases. The CDR3 length is 16 residues. The germline CDR1 and CDR2 sequences are SEHNR and FQNEAQ (reference sequence). V lost 1 base, J lost 5 bases, and 6 bases stayed unmatched. CDR3 amino acids: CASSLGAGGLNNEQFF. The CDR3 DNA reads TGTGCCAGCAGCTTAGGAGCGGGGGGCCTCAACAATGAGCAGTTCTTC.

The chain joins TRBV9 to TRBJ2-3; 10 bases are shared with TRBD2. V lost 0 bases, J lost 4 bases, and 5 bases stayed unmatched. CDR3 length: 16 residues. The germline CDR1 and CDR2 sequences are SGDLS and YYNGEE. The CDR3 here is CASSVGGLANADTQYF. In DNA, the CDR3 is TGTGCCAGCAGCGTAGGGGGACTAGCGAACGCAGATACGCAGTATTTT.

This clone showed up just a few times. V gene TRBV6-5 combines with J gene TRBJ1-1; weak D call: TRBD1 (5 bases). V was trimmed by 1 base and J by 1 base, leaving 10 bases between them. Germline V gives CDR1 MNHEY, CDR2 SVGAGI. The CDR3 loop spans 15 amino acids. The CDR3 nucleotides are TGTGCCAGCAGTTACTTAGGGGCGCCGAACACTGAAGCTTTCTTT. Its protein product is CASSYLGAPNTEAFF.

The rearrangement links TRBV7-3 to TRBJ2-1, with 9 bases matching TRBD1. The CDR3 spans 17 residues. J lost 8 bases, V lost 1 base, and 12 bases had no gene match. Germline-derived CDR1 and CDR2 are SGHTA and FQGTGA. The DNA for the CDR3 is TGTGCCAGCAGCTTAAACCCACCCGGGACAGGGATCGATGAGCAGTTCTTC. Protein sequence: CASSLNPPGTGIDEQFF.

CDR3 bases: TGTGCCAGCAGCCGACAGGGGCAGGACGAGCAGTACTTC. It is translated as CASSRQGQDEQYF. V is TRBV4-2 and J is TRBJ2-7; TRBD1 agrees at 8 bases. Trimming at V came to 4 bases and at J to 5 bases, leaving 4 bases not matched to a gene. Germline loops: CDR1 LGHNA, CDR2 YNFKEQ. The CDR3 spans 13 residues.

This chain connects TRBV30 to TRBJ1-5; possible D gene TRBD1, 6 bases. Germline V gene sequence: CDR1 GTSNPN, CDR2 SVGIG (reference sequence). Trimming took off 1 base at V and 2 bases at J, with 9 bases between the two ends. CDR3 size: 14 residues. The CDR3 sequence: CAWSAGVGNQPQHF. In DNA, the CDR3 is TGTGCCTGGAGTGCAGGGGTGGGCAATCAGCCCCAGCATTTT.

The chain combines TRBV27 with TRBJ1-5; the match to TRBD1 covers 10 bases. CDR3 length equals 18 residues. V was pared by 1 base and J by 0 bases, with 6 bases of the junction left unmatched. Germline V lookup: CDR1 MNHEY, CDR2 SMNVEV (reference sequence). CDR3 loop: CASSLWGTGAYSNQPQHF. The CDR3 DNA sequence: TGTGCCAGCAGTTTATGGGGGACAGGGGCTTATAGCAATCAGCCCCAGCATTTT.

CDR3 residues: CASSVTKANYGYTF. As DNA, the CDR3 is TGTGCCAGCAGTGTCACAAAAGCTAACTATGGCTACACCTTC. V gene TRBV2 combines with J gene TRBJ1-2; D is unresolved. CDR1 is SNHLY and CDR2 is FYNNEI in the germline V gene. The CDR3 consists of 14 residues. The germline V and J ends were trimmed by 4 bases and 0 bases, with 9 bases remaining between them.

The rearrangement uses TRBV18 and TRBJ1-1; D gene uncertain. Germline CDR1 and CDR2: KGHSH and LQKENI. This CDR3 is 13 amino acids long. Trimming took 5 bases from V and 1 from J, leaving 8 bases between them. The CDR3 DNA follows: TGTGCCAGCTCAAACGGGGAGAACACTGAAGCTTTCTTT. Its protein is CASSNGENTEAFF.

This clone was counted a single time. The V and J genes are TRBV18 and TRBJ1-1; D not certain. CDR1 and CDR2 (germline): KGHSH, LQKENI. Trimming shortened V by 5 bases and J by 6 bases, and 19 bases separated the two germline ends. The CDR3 length is 15 residues. This CDR3 is CASSSRTGEGPEAFF. CDR3 in DNA: TGTGCCAGCTCATCCCGGACGGGTGAAGGGCCTGAAGCTTTCTTT.

CDR3 region: CASSPTGAGYGYTF. CDR3 in DNA: TGTGCCAGCAGCCCAACAGGGGCAGGTTATGGCTACACCTTC. The chain links TRBV6-1 to TRBJ1-2, with 7 bases that match TRBD1. CDR3 length: 14 residues. V was pared by 6 bases and J by 5 bases, with 9 bases of the junction left unmatched. The germline V gene has CDR1 MNHNS and CDR2 SASEGT.

The genes are TRBV11-2 and TRBJ2-5; maybe TRBD1 (7 bases). This CDR3 region has 16 residues. The V end lost 6 bases, the J end lost 5 bases, and 22 bases lay between the germline ends. Looked up from germline, CDR1 is SGHAT and CDR2 is FQNNGV. In DNA, the CDR3 is TGTGCCAGCAGTCAAGGTCTAATCAGGGGGAGGGAGACCCAGTACTTC. It yields the protein CASSQGLIRGRETQYF. Using reference TRBV11-2 and TRBJ2-5 for the parts outside the CDR3, the full variable domain is EAGVAQSPRYKIIEKRQSVAFWCNPISGHATLYWYQQILGQGPKLLIQFQNNGVVDDSQLPKDRFSAERLKGVDSTLKIQPAKLEDSAVYLCASSQGLIRGRETQYFGPGTRLLVL.

Remarks on this clone: Its ends do not fully match the called genes, so a read error is possible. The chain is built from TRBV2 and TRBJ1-2; TRBD1 is a possible D gene (5 bases). CDR1 and CDR2 from the germline V gene are SNHLY and FYNNEI. There are 15 residues in the CDR3. Here the CDR3 reads CASREGQGIGGGYTF. The CDR3 nucleotides are TGTGCCAGCAGGGAAGGCCAGGGCATTGGGGGTGGCTACACCTTC.

In DNA form, the CDR3 reads TGCGCCAGCAGCCCCGGGGAGAGACTGAACACTGAAGCTTTCTTT. It translates to CASSPGERLNTEAFF. The chain couples TRBV4-1 to TRBJ1-1; D is ambiguous. V was shortened by 4 bases and J by 0 bases, with 12 bases between the two germline ends. This CDR3 spans 15 amino acids. Germline-derived CDR1 and CDR2 are MGHRA and YSYEKL.

The chain has TRBV10-3 and TRBJ2-7; perhaps D is TRBD1 or TRBD2 (5 bases each). V shed 5 bases and J shed 6 bases, with 11 bases lying between them. Looked up from germline, CDR1 is ENHRY and CDR2 is SYGVKD. This CDR3 has 12 amino acids. The CDR3 loop is CAISRGEGEQYF. The CDR3 coding sequence is TGTGCCATCAGTAGGGGAGAAGGCGAGCAGTACTTC.

This chain joins TRBV27 and TRBJ1-5; tentative D call: TRBD1 (5 bases). Trimming shortened V by 5 bases and J by 3 bases, and 14 bases separated the two germline ends. Germline V gene sequence: CDR1 MNHEY, CDR2 SMNVEV (reference sequence). There are 15 residues in the CDR3. In nucleotides, the CDR3 is TGTGCCAGCAGTATCACCACAGGATACAATCAGCCCCAGCATTTT. Amino acid sequence: CASSITTGYNQPQHF.

The V and J genes are TRBV6-6 and TRBJ1-2; no clear D. V was cut by 4 bases and J by 8 bases, with 8 bases left in between. The CDR3 spans 11 residues. Germline loops: CDR1 MNHNY, CDR2 SVGAGI (reference sequence). This chain's CDR3 is CASSSPSGYTF. In DNA, the CDR3 is TGTGCCAGCAGTTCCCCTTCCGGCTACACCTTC.

The rearrangement uses TRBV19 and TRBJ2-7; 7 bases line up with TRBD1. The V and J ends lost 5 bases and 4 bases, in that order; junction bases with no gene match: 11. Germline lookup yields CDR1 LNHDA and CDR2 SQIVND (reference sequence). This CDR3 contains 15 residues. The CDR3 region is CASSARQGSGYEQYF. The DNA of the CDR3 is TGTGCCAGTAGTGCGCGACAGGGTTCGGGGTACGAGCAGTACTTC.

This clone turned up a few times. This chain connects TRBV6-1 to TRBJ1-1; D unclear. Germline CDR1 reads MNHNS; CDR2 reads SASEGT. The V and J ends lost 5 bases and 1 base respectively, with 8 bases between them. The CDR3 is 13 amino acids. Here the CDR3 DNA reads TGTGCCAGCAGTCCGAAGGGGAACACTGAAGCTTTCTTT. Amino acid sequence: CASSPKGNTEAFF.

V usage is TRBV7-8 and J usage is TRBJ1-2, with 7 bases that match TRBD1. Trimming removed 8 bases from V and 6 bases from J; junction bases left unmatched: 9. This CDR3 comprises 13 residues. The germline CDR1 and CDR2 sequences are SGHVS and FQNEAQ. The DNA of the CDR3 is TGTGCCAGCCGCCGGGACAGTTTGGATGGCTACACCTTC. This translates into CASRRDSLDGYTF.

The gene calls are TRBV6-6 and TRBJ2-2, with D tentatively TRBD2 (6 bases). V lost 0 bases and J lost 4, with 9 bases in between. This CDR3 is 15 amino acids long. Germline lookup yields CDR1 MNHNY and CDR2 SVGAGI (reference sequence). The CDR3, as DNA: TGTGCCAGCAGTTACTCAGGAGGGATCACCGGGGAGCTGTTTTTT. Amino acid sequence: CASSYSGGITGELFF.

The chain has TRBV27 and TRBJ2-3; D is uncertain. The CDR3 loop spans 15 amino acids. Trimming removed 5 bases at V and 0 bases at J, with 12 bases between. CDR1 and CDR2 from the germline V gene are MNHEY and SMNVEV (reference sequence). The CDR3 region has the DNA TGTGCCAGCAGTCCACGGGTTTCTAGCACAGATACGCAGTATTTT. Translation gives CASSPRVSSTDTQYF.

The chain is built from TRBV14 and TRBJ2-7; D may match TRBD1 or TRBD2 (5 bases each). The CDR3 loop spans 15 amino acids. The germline V gene has CDR1 SGHDN and CDR2 FVKESK. With 1 base removed from V and 6 bases from J, the gap between germline ends came to 16 bases. Here the CDR3 DNA reads TGTGCCAGCAGCCAAGGGGGACGGAGGACTCTCGAGCAGTACTTC. Protein product: CASSQGGRRTLEQYF. Looking up the rest from reference TRBV14 and TRBJ2-7 gives the full variable domain: EAGVTQFPSHSVIEKGQTVTLRCDPISGHDNLYWYRRVMGKEIKFLLHFVKESKQDESGMPNNRFLAERTGGTYSTLKVQPAELEDSGVYFCASSQGGRRTLEQYFGPGTRLTVT.

This chain links TRBV5-1 with TRBJ1-2; possibly TRBD1 for D (5 bases). The CDR3 is 15 amino acids. Germline-derived CDR1 and CDR2 are SGHRS and YFSETQ. Deletions cut 5 bases from V and 2 bases from J, with 16 bases between. The CDR3 is CASRYTQGANYGYTF. DNA for the CDR3: TGCGCCAGCAGGTATACGCAGGGAGCCAACTATGGCTACACCTTC.